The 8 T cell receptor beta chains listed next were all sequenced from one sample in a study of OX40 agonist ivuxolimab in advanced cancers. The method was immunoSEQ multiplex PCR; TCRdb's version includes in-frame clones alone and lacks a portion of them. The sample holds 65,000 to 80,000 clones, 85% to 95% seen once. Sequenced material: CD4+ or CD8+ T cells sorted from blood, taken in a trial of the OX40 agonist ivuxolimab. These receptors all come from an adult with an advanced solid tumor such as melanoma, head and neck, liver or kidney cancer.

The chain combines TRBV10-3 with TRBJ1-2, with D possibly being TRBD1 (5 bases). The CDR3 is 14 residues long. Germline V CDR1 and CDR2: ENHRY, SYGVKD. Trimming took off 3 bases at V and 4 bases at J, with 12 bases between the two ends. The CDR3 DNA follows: TGTGCCATCAGTGATATGGGGGTGAGCTATGGCTACACCTTC. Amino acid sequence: CAISDMGVSYGYTF.

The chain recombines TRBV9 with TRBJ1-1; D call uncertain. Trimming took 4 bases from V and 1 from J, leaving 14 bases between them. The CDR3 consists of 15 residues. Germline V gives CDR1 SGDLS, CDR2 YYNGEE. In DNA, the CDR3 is TGTGCCAGCAGCCTTCTCGGTGGGGAGAACACTGAAGCTTTCTTT. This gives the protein CASSLLGGENTEAFF.

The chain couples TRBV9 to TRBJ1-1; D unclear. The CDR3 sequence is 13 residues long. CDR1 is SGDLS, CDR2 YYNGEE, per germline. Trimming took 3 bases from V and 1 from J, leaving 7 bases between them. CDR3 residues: CASSAGGNTEAFF. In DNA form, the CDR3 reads TGTGCCAGCAGCGCGGGAGGGAACACTGAAGCTTTCTTT.

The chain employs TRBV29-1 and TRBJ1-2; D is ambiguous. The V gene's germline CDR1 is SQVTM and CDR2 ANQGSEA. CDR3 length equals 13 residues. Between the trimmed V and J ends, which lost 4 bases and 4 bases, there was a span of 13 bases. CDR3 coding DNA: TGCAGCGTTGGGAAGACTACTTTCTATGGCTACACCTTC. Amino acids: CSVGKTTFYGYTF.

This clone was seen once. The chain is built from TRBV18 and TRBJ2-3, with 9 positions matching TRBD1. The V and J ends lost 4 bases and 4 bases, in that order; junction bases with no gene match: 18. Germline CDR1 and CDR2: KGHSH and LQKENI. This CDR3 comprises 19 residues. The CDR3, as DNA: TGTGCCAGCTCACACATCGACCCCTGGGACAGGGTGAGCCCAGATACGCAGTATTTT. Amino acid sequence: CASSHIDPWDRVSPDTQYF.

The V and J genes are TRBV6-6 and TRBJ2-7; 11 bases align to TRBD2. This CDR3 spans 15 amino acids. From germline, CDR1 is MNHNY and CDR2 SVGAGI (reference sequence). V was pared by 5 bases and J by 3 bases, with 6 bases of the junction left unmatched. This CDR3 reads CASSPLAGDRYEQYF. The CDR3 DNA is TGTGCCAGCAGTCCACTAGCGGGGGACCGCTACGAGCAGTACTTC.

The DNA for the CDR3 is TGTGCCAGCAGCTTGTTGGTGGGTAACACTGAAGCTTTCTTT. Translating it yields CASSLLVGNTEAFF. The V and J genes are TRBV5-4 and TRBJ1-1, with D uncertain. V was pared by 1 base and J by 2 bases, with 9 bases between. CDR3 length: 14 residues. Germline-derived CDR1 and CDR2 are SGHNT and YYREEE (reference sequence).

The DNA of the CDR3 is TGCGCCAGCAGCCAAGGGCCAAGCTTGAACACTGAAGCTTTCTTT. This codes for CASSQGPSLNTEAFF. The chain is built from TRBV4-1 and TRBJ1-1; D not resolved. The CDR3 spans 15 residues. The V end was cut by 1 base, the J end by 0 bases, with 9 bases between. Germline loops: CDR1 MGHRA, CDR2 YSYEKL.